This T cell receptor (beta chain) was observed in a study of T-cell memory formation after mild COVID-19. Germline values: CDR1 MNHEY, CDR2 SVGEGT. V lost 7 bases to trimming and J lost 1 base, with 7 bases between them. This CDR3 comprises 12 residues. TCRdb processed the 5' RACE reads anew with MiXCR; each CDR3 protein has one entry. The sample carries roughly 240,000 distinct CDR3 sequences, just over 15% recorded once. This TCR derives from an adult woman who had mild COVID-19 (a few samples of this study predate the infection). Cell type and time point are not known. The rearrangement joins TRBV6-2 or TRBV6-3 to TRBJ1-1; no clear D gene. The sequencing input was PBMCs or a T cell subset sorted from them (not recorded which). The CDR3 DNA sequence: TGTGCCAGCATGAGAGGGAACACTGAAGCTTTCTTT. Amino acids: CASMRGNTEAFF.